Presented here are 26 T cell receptor beta chains from one specimen sequenced in a study of blood T cell repertoires in COVID-19 (dated by TCRdb to the early 2020s). Libraries were built with the immunoSEQ multiplex PCR assay. The source is immuneACCESS, and TCRdb retained only in-frame sequences with V and J called. Part of the clones is not carried over; for the studies checked, unresolved V genes explain less than half of this, and the remainder is unexplained. Recorded for this sample are roughly 60,000 clones; 78% of them occurred a single time. The top ten hold about 25% of the sample. Material: peripheral blood. Receptor source: a human donor in a cohort sampled during active COVID-19.

This clone was seen a single time. The chain links TRBV3-1 (or the pseudogene TRBV3-2) to TRBJ1-4; D uncertain. The V gene lost 4 bases and the J gene lost 7 bases, with 10 bases spanning the gap. This CDR3 region has 13 residues. CDR1 and CDR2 (germline): LGHDT, YNNKEL (reference sequence). DNA of the CDR3: TGTGCCAGCAGCCCGCTTCGGGGTGAAAAACTGTTTTTT. It specifies CASSPLRGEKLFF.

This clone was detected a few times. The gene calls are TRBV5-1 and TRBJ1-1, with D possibly matching TRBD1 (5 bases). The V gene's germline CDR1 is SGHRS and CDR2 YFSETQ. V shed 0 bases and J shed 1 base, with 10 bases lying between them. The CDR3 is 15 amino acids. CDR3 protein: CASSLVSTGNTEAFF. The CDR3 bases are TGCGCCAGCAGCTTGGTATCTACAGGGAACACTGAAGCTTTCTTT.

V is TRBV28 and J is TRBJ2-2; 7 nucleotides line up with TRBD2. Germline V gene data show CDR1 as MDHEN and CDR2 as SYDVKM. Losses at the gene ends were 7 bases for V and 4 bases for J; bases not matched to a gene: 6. The CDR3 length is 14 residues. The CDR3 reads CASTFRGSTGELFF. The CDR3 DNA sequence: TGTGCCAGCACCTTTCGCGGGAGCACCGGGGAGCTGTTTTTT.

The CDR3 nucleotides read TGTGCCAGCAGCTTATGGGCGACATCGGAGAACACTGAAGCTTTCTTT. Protein sequence: CASSLWATSENTEAFF. The V gene is TRBV7-8, the J gene TRBJ1-1; no clear D gene. The CDR3 extends over 16 amino acids. Trimming removed 2 bases from V and 1 base from J, with 14 bases in between. Germline lookup yields CDR1 SGHVS and CDR2 FQNEAQ.

The rearrangement joins TRBV11-2 to TRBJ2-3; perhaps TRBD1 as D (5 bases). This CDR3 is built from 14 residues. The V gene lost 3 bases and the J gene lost 4 bases, with 11 bases spanning the gap. CDR1 is SGHAT and CDR2 is FQNNGV in the germline V gene. The CDR3: CASSFRGGADTQYF. CDR3 DNA sequence: TGTGCCAGCAGCTTTAGGGGTGGTGCAGATACGCAGTATTTT.

This rearrangement joins TRBV27 to TRBJ1-2, with unresolved D. CDR1 is MNHEY and CDR2 is SMNVEV in the germline V gene (reference sequence). V was shortened by 2 bases and J by 4 bases, with 8 bases between the two germline ends. This CDR3 comprises 13 residues. The DNA for the CDR3 is TGTGCCAGCAGTTTACGACGGGGCTATGGCTACACCTTC. Amino acid sequence: CASSLRRGYGYTF.

J is TRBJ1-5 and V is TRBV7-9; 10 positions match TRBD1. CDR3 size: 19 residues. The J segment lost 1 base and the V segment lost 1 base, leaving 10 bases of the junction unmatched. Looked up from germline, CDR1 is SEHNR and CDR2 is FQNEAQ (reference sequence). CDR3 loop: CASSLGWTGGSVSNQPQHF. The CDR3, as DNA: TGTGCCAGCAGCTTAGGGTGGACAGGGGGTTCAGTGAGCAATCAGCCCCAGCATTTT.

The J gene is TRBJ2-1, the V gene TRBV6-6, with 7 nucleotides matching TRBD2. V lost 5 bases and J lost 15; bases outside the gene matches: 10. Germline loops: CDR1 MNHNY, CDR2 SVGAGI (reference sequence). The CDR3 runs to 12 residues. The CDR3 nucleotides are TGTGCCAGCAGTGACCCAGCGGGACTGACGTTCTTC. Its protein is CASSDPAGLTFF.

This clone has just one count. This chain joins TRBV3-1 (or the pseudogene TRBV3-2) and TRBJ2-1; perhaps TRBD2 as D (7 bases). Looked up from germline, CDR1 is LGHDT and CDR2 is YNNKEL (reference sequence). CDR3 length: 12 residues. V shed 5 bases and J shed 10 bases, with 12 bases lying between them. The CDR3 sequence is CASSSGGREQFF. As DNA, the CDR3 is TGTGCCAGCAGCTCCGGGGGGCGGGAGCAGTTCTTC.

The CDR3 coding sequence is TGTGCCAGCAGCTCCCGGGGGCGGGGGGGCCGTGCAGATACGCAGTATTTT. As protein: CASSSRGRGGRADTQYF. The V call is TRBV7-2, the J call TRBJ2-3, with 9 bases lining up with TRBD2. The germline V gene encodes CDR1 SGHTA and CDR2 FQGNSA. The CDR3 extends over 17 amino acids. Trimming took 4 bases from V and 4 from J; bases not matched to a gene: 12.

This clone has just one count. The chain recombines TRBV7-2 with TRBJ2-2; TRBD1 agrees at 9 bases. Germline assignment: CDR1 SGHTA and CDR2 FQGNSA. The CDR3 totals 15 residues. V gave up 3 bases and J gave up 5 bases; unmatched junction bases: 4. In DNA form, the CDR3 reads TGTGCCAGCAGCTTCGGACAGGGGTGGACCGGGGAGCTGTTTTTT. Its translation is CASSFGQGWTGELFF.

The chain recombines TRBV6-5 with TRBJ2-1; TRBD2 aligns across 8 bases. Germline V gene sequence: CDR1 MNHEY, CDR2 SVGAGI. With 7 bases clipped from V and 7 bases from J, the junction kept 9 bases outside the gene matches. The CDR3 is 14 residues long. The CDR3 DNA reads as TGTGCCAGCAAACCGCCCGGGACTAGGAATGAGCAGTTCTTC. It codes for CASKPPGTRNEQFF.

The V call is TRBV7-9, the J call TRBJ2-1; tentative D call: TRBD2 (7 bases). Germline CDR1 reads SEHNR; CDR2 reads FQNEAQ (reference sequence). The CDR3 has 15 amino acids. Trimming removed 0 bases at V and 4 bases at J, with 10 bases between. CDR3: CASSLAGGQYNEQFF. The CDR3 DNA reads as TGTGCCAGCAGCTTAGCGGGGGGGCAATACAATGAGCAGTTCTTC.

This chain links TRBV28 with TRBJ2-1; weak D call: TRBD1 (6 bases). The V gene lost 6 bases and the J gene lost 9 bases, with 12 bases spanning the gap. The germline CDR1 and CDR2 sequences are MDHEN and SYDVKM. The CDR3 runs 12 residues. CDR3 protein: CASRNRVAEQFF. The DNA for the CDR3 is TGTGCCAGCAGAAACAGGGTCGCTGAGCAGTTCTTC.

The table lists this clone with a few counts. The chain links TRBV11-2 to TRBJ2-3; weak D call: TRBD2 (5 bases). Trimming took 0 bases from V and 0 from J, leaving 7 bases between them. Per the germline V gene, CDR1 is SGHAT and CDR2 is FQNNGV. This CDR3 has 15 amino acids. The chain's CDR3 is CASSLDSGSTDTQYF. The DNA for the CDR3 is TGTGCCAGCAGCTTAGATTCGGGGAGCACAGATACGCAGTATTTT.

V is TRBV7-5 and J is TRBJ2-5; the table's D call, TRBD2, has no DNA check behind it. TRBV7-5 has pseudogene status. This CDR3 comprises 19 residues. CDR3 region: CVRSLVTSGSAKFQETQYF. CDR3 sequence (DNA): TGTGTCAGAAGCTTAGTGACTAGCGGGAGCGCGAAATTCCAAGAGACCCAGTACTTC.

This clone came up a few times. The V call is TRBV4-3, the J call TRBJ1-4; 10 positions agree with TRBD1. The trim removed 2 bases at V and 6 bases at J, leaving 6 bases unmatched. Germline CDR1 is LGHNA and CDR2 is YSLEER. The CDR3 has 16 residues. Here the CDR3 DNA reads TGCGCCAGCAGCCAACACCGGGACAGGGGCTATGAAAAACTGTTTTTT. Its protein is CASSQHRDRGYEKLFF.

The rearrangement joins TRBV7-2 to TRBJ1-1; D is unclear. V lost 3 bases, J lost 8 bases, and 7 bases lay in between. Germline V gives CDR1 SGHTA, CDR2 FQGNSA. CDR3 length: 11 residues. CDR3 sequence: CASSFGREAFF. The CDR3 DNA reads TGTGCCAGCAGCTTTGGGAGAGAAGCTTTCTTT.

This clone has a count of ten or more. The rearrangement links TRBV7-9 to TRBJ2-7; 11 bases fit TRBD2. This CDR3 is 18 amino acids long. The V segment lost 5 bases and the J segment 1 base; nucleotides outside the gene matches: 13. CDR1 SEHNR and CDR2 FQNEAQ come from the germline V gene (reference sequence). CDR3 sequence reads: CASSPGTSGDKPSYEQYF. CDR3 coding DNA: TGTGCCAGCAGCCCGGGGACTAGCGGAGACAAACCATCCTACGAGCAGTACTTC. The full variable domain, in which reference TRBV7-9 and TRBJ2-7 provide the parts outside the CDR3, is DTGVSQNPRHKITKRGQNVTFRCDPISEHNRLYWYRQTLGQGPEFLTYFQNEAQLEKSRLLSDRFSAERPKGSFSTLEIQRTEQGDSAMYLCASSPGTSGDKPSYEQYFGPGTRLTVT.

The genes are TRBV18 and TRBJ1-1; D gene ambiguous. CDR3 length: 14 amino acids. Between the trimmed V and J ends, which lost 2 bases and 1 base, there was a span of 8 bases. Germline V CDR1 and CDR2: KGHSH, LQKENI. CDR3 sequence (DNA): TGTGCCAGCTCACCAATAACAGAGAACACTGAAGCTTTCTTT. It is translated as CASSPITENTEAFF.

The sample holds a few counts of this clone. The chain couples TRBV6-1 to TRBJ2-7; maybe TRBD1 (6 bases). The CDR3 runs 14 residues. Trimming stripped 6 bases from V and 0 bases from J, with 12 bases between. Germline V gives CDR1 MNHNS, CDR2 SASEGT. In DNA form, the CDR3 reads TGTGCCAGCAGCCGGGACAATCCCTCCTACGAGCAGTACTTC. This encodes CASSRDNPSYEQYF.

The chain recombines TRBV7-9 with TRBJ2-7; the D gene is possibly TRBD1 (5 bases). The CDR3 loop spans 14 amino acids. CDR1 and CDR2 from the germline V gene are SEHNR and FQNEAQ (reference sequence). The ends were cut back, 0 bases at V and 2 bases at J, with 8 bases in the middle. CDR3 sequence: CASSLAVTAYEQYF. The CDR3 DNA follows: TGTGCCAGCAGCTTAGCCGTGACAGCCTACGAGCAGTACTTC. The variable domain in full, completed from reference TRBV7-9 and TRBJ2-7, reads DTGVSQNPRHKITKRGQNVTFRCDPISEHNRLYWYRQTLGQGPEFLTYFQNEAQLEKSRLLSDRFSAERPKGSFSTLEIQRTEQGDSAMYLCASSLAVTAYEQYFGPGTRLTVT.

The chain joins TRBV14 to TRBJ2-2; possible D gene TRBD1, 6 bases. The CDR3 covers 16 residues. Trimming removed 3 bases at V and 5 bases at J, with 16 bases between. Germline lookup yields CDR1 SGHDN and CDR2 FVKESK. The CDR3 nucleotides read TGTGCCAGCAGCCAGCGACGGGACATGAAGACCGGGGAGCTGTTTTTT. Translating gives CASSQRRDMKTGELFF.

V gene TRBV5-5 combines with J gene TRBJ2-7, with a possible D match to TRBD2 (5 bases). With 1 base removed from V and 1 base from J, the gap between germline ends came to 12 bases. The CDR3 runs 15 residues. Germline values: CDR1 SGHKS, CDR2 YYEKEE (reference sequence). The CDR3 here is CASSLWTPGSYEQYF. The CDR3 nucleotides read TGTGCCAGCAGCTTGTGGACGCCGGGGTCCTACGAGCAGTACTTC.

This chain links TRBV7-2 with TRBJ1-2; D perhaps matches TRBD1 (6 bases). The CDR3 extends over 16 amino acids. CDR1 and CDR2 (germline): SGHTA, FQGNSA. V was trimmed by 1 base and J by 8 bases, leaving 20 bases between them. This chain's CDR3 is CASSLGFRAGAWGYTF. For the CDR3, the DNA is TGTGCCAGCAGCTTAGGGTTCAGGGCAGGGGCTTGGGGCTACACCTTC.

The chain has TRBV27 and TRBJ1-5; TRBD1 matches at 11 bases. V was clipped by 6 bases and J by 4 bases; unmatched bases: 8. The CDR3 length is 16 residues. CDR1 and CDR2 from the germline V gene are MNHEY and SMNVEV (reference sequence). The CDR3 nucleotides read TGTGCCAGCAGCCCAAGGACAGGGGGCAAGAATCAGCCCCAGCATTTT. Its translation: CASSPRTGGKNQPQHF.